Given below is one T cell receptor (beta chain) in context. From germline, CDR1 is SGHNT and CDR2 YYREEE (reference sequence). The CDR3 covers 13 residues. V lost 5 bases and J lost 4; bases outside the gene matches: 5. These data belong to a study of blood T cell repertoires in COVID-19. Assay used: immunoSEQ multiplex PCR; TCRdb lists only in-frame clones, some missing. Here the sample spans 250,000 to 300,000 clones, roughly 87% being singletons. Specimen: peripheral blood. V usage is TRBV5-4 and J usage is TRBJ1-2, with 7 nucleotides matching TRBD1. This clonotype was sampled from a woman aged 50 to 60 who had recovered from COVID-19. CDR3 protein: CASRSGTAYGYTF. The CDR3 bases are TGTGCCAGCAGATCAGGGACAGCCTATGGCTACACCTTC.